Listed here are 28 T cell receptor beta chains from one sample, sequenced in a study of shared clonotypes between healthy human individuals (dated by TCRdb to 2018 to 2020). Receptor libraries were prepared by the immunoSEQ multiplex PCR assay. TCRdb took over this immuneACCESS table, retaining in-frame rearrangements with V and J assigned. Such tables are incomplete; in checked studies, under half of the missing clones stem from an unresolved V gene, and the remainder is unexplained. The sample table contains roughly 2 million clones; only one count was recorded for 90% to 95% of them. The top ten constitute under 0.15% of the sample. What was sequenced was naive CD4+ T cells sorted from blood. Interpreted using the paper, the cell subset or site label stands for: CD45RA+ positively selected. The receptor set was obtained from a man aged 18 to 30 in good health.

This chain connects TRBV9 to TRBJ1-3; no clear D gene. With 2 bases removed from V and 1 base from J, the gap between germline ends came to 7 bases. This CDR3 has 14 residues. Germline assignment: CDR1 SGDLS and CDR2 YYNGEE. The CDR3 nucleotides are TGTGCCAGCAGCGTTATAGGGTCTGGAAACACCATATATTTT. It codes for CASSVIGSGNTIYF.

The V gene is TRBV2, the J gene TRBJ1-1, with TRBD1 matching over 7 bases. The germline V gene has CDR1 SNHLY and CDR2 FYNNEI. The CDR3 extends over 13 amino acids. Trimming took 8 bases from V and 10 from J; bases not matched to a gene: 13. CDR3 amino acids: CASLYTGAPGAFF. The CDR3, as DNA: TGTGCCAGCCTCTATACAGGGGCCCCCGGAGCTTTCTTT. Looking up the rest from reference TRBV2 and TRBJ1-1 gives the full variable domain: EPEVTQTPSHQVTQMGQEVILRCVPISNHLYFYWYRQILGQKVEFLVSFYNNEISEKSEIFDDQFSVERPDGSNFTLKIRSTKLEDSAMYFCASLYTGAPGAFFGQGTRLTVV.

The table lists this clone with a count of one. CDR3 sequence reads: CASRKGGSSTSGRSTGELFF. CDR3 DNA sequence: TGTGCCAGCAGAAAGGGAGGCAGTTCGACTAGCGGGAGGAGCACCGGGGAGCTGTTTTTT. The genes are TRBV2 and TRBJ2-2; TRBD2 agrees at 13 bases. The V segment lost 6 bases and the J segment 4 bases; nucleotides outside the gene matches: 17. From germline, CDR1 is SNHLY and CDR2 FYNNEI. The CDR3 contains 20 residues.

This chain joins TRBV5-4 and TRBJ2-3, with 8 bases that match TRBD1. J lost 3 bases, V lost 1 base, and 4 bases had no gene match. The CDR3 runs to 15 residues. Germline lookup yields CDR1 SGHNT and CDR2 YYREEE (reference sequence). The CDR3 loop is CASSLFGTGTDTQYF. DNA of the CDR3: TGTGCCAGCAGCTTGTTCGGGACAGGAACAGATACGCAGTATTTT. The variable domain in full, completed from reference TRBV5-4 and TRBJ2-3, reads ETGVTQSPTHLIKTRGQQVTLRCSSQSGHNTVSWYQQALGQGPQFIFQYYREEENGRGNFPPRFSGLQFPNYSSELNVNALELDDSALYLCASSLFGTGTDTQYFGPGTRLTVL.

The chain employs TRBV28 and TRBJ1-3, with D uncertain. V was cut by 3 bases and J by 0 bases, with 9 bases left in between. The CDR3 length is 15 residues. The germline gives CDR1 MDHEN, CDR2 SYDVKM. CDR3 in amino acids: CASSFGGYSGNTIYF. The CDR3 DNA follows: TGTGCCAGCAGTTTCGGTGGGTACTCTGGAAACACCATATATTTT.

The chain is built from TRBV27 and TRBJ2-3; 14 bases match TRBD2. The CDR3 loop spans 15 amino acids. Germline CDR1 is MNHEY and CDR2 is SMNVEV (reference sequence). V shed 5 bases and J 6 bases; nucleotides not matched to a gene: 4. The CDR3, as DNA: TGTGCCAGCAGTCCGGGACTAGCGGGAGTTGATACGCAGTATTTT. The encoded protein is CASSPGLAGVDTQYF.

The J gene is TRBJ2-1, the V gene TRBV6-5; 7 bases align to TRBD2. J lost 0 bases, V lost 4 bases, and 6 bases had no gene match. The germline V gene has CDR1 MNHEY and CDR2 SVGAGI. The CDR3 is made up of 16 amino acids. The CDR3 sequence is CASSSISGRSYNEQFF. DNA of the CDR3: TGTGCCAGCAGTTCAATTAGCGGGCGCTCCTACAATGAGCAGTTCTTC.

This clone was counted a single time. The chain has TRBV11-2 and TRBJ2-1; 12 bases line up with TRBD2. V dropped 5 bases and J dropped 8; count of bases not matched to a gene: 7. Germline V gives CDR1 SGHAT, CDR2 FQNNGV. The CDR3 is 15 residues long. Here the CDR3 DNA reads TGTGCCAGCAGCCCGCGACTAGCGGGAGACTATGAGCAGTTCTTC. Translated, it gives CASSPRLAGDYEQFF.

Written as DNA, the CDR3 is TGCGCCAGCAGCCGAGGGACAGGGGATGGCTACACCTTC. Translation gives CASSRGTGDGYTF. The chain uses TRBV5-1 and TRBJ1-2; the match to TRBD1 covers 10 bases. The CDR3 consists of 13 residues. Germline assignment: CDR1 SGHRS and CDR2 YFSETQ. V lost 4 bases to trimming and J lost 6 bases; unmatched junction nucleotides: 3. Full variable domain (remainder filled in from reference TRBV5-1 and TRBJ1-2): KAGVTQTPRYLIKTRGQQVTLSCSPISGHRSVSWYQQTPGQGLQFLFEYFSETQRNKGNFPGRFSGRQFSNSRSEMNVSTLELGDSALYLCASSRGTGDGYTFGSGTRLTVV.

The table lists this clone with a count of one. The rearrangement links TRBV7-9 to TRBJ2-3; a possible D gene is TRBD2 (6 bases). CDR1 SEHNR and CDR2 FQNEAQ come from the germline V gene (reference sequence). V lost 8 bases, J lost 8 bases, and 17 bases lay in between. The CDR3 is 13 residues long. The CDR3 nucleotides are TGTGCCAGCGCCAACTCGAGGAGGGTTACGCAGTATTTT. Residues: CASANSRRVTQYF.

This clone appeared a single time. This chain uses TRBV5-1 with TRBJ1-4, with a weak D call TRBD1 (5 bases). Looked up from germline, CDR1 is SGHRS and CDR2 is YFSETQ. The CDR3 contains 14 residues. With 1 base removed from V and 8 bases from J, the gap between germline ends came to 12 bases. CDR3 residues: CASSLWQGGEKLFF. CDR3 coding DNA: TGCGCCAGCAGCTTGTGGCAGGGTGGAGAAAAACTGTTTTTT.

The J gene is TRBJ2-7, the V gene TRBV6-1, with D possibly matching TRBD2 (7 bases). The CDR3 has 15 residues. Germline V lookup: CDR1 MNHNS, CDR2 SASEGT. Trimming removed 10 bases from V and 3 bases from J, with 22 bases in between. CDR3 sequence reads: CATLPWRGHYYEQYF. CDR3 DNA: TGTGCCACCCTGCCGTGGCGGGGGCATTACTACGAGCAGTACTTC.

This clone was observed a handful of times. Distinct nucleotide sequences in the sample also encode this CDR3. The genes are TRBV9 and TRBJ2-3; D gene uncertain. In germline, CDR1 is SGDLS, CDR2 YYNGEE. The V and J ends lost 0 bases and 1 base respectively, with 6 bases between them. The CDR3 runs 14 residues. The CDR3 region is CASSVVGGTDTQYF. CDR3 nucleotides: TGTGCCAGCAGCGTAGTGGGCGGCACAGATACGCAGTATTTT.

A few counts support this clone. This chain links TRBV9 with TRBJ2-5, with TRBD2 matching over 12 bases. V dropped 0 bases and J dropped 4; count of bases not matched to a gene: 1. This CDR3 comprises 15 residues. Germline V CDR1 and CDR2: SGDLS, YYNGEE. The CDR3 bases are TGTGCCAGCAGCGTAGGGGGACTAGCGGGAGAGACCCAGTACTTC. Protein sequence: CASSVGGLAGETQYF.

About this clone itself: Other DNA sequences in this sample translate to the same CDR3. The chain combines TRBV28 with TRBJ1-2; D unresolved. The CDR3 length is 12 residues. In germline, CDR1 is MDHEN, CDR2 SYDVKM. Trimming took 3 bases from V and 5 from J, leaving 7 bases between them. CDR3 bases: TGTGCCAGCAGTTTTGAGGGTTATGGCTACACCTTC. Its translation: CASSFEGYGYTF.

As for this clone: A read error may be the cause here, since a much bigger clone is one base away. The chain carries TRBV10-3 and TRBJ2-3; D not resolved. This CDR3 is built from 16 residues. Germline loops: CDR1 ENHRY, CDR2 SYGVKD. The CDR3 protein is CATSPGSAHLTDTQYF. CDR3 nucleotides: TGTGCCACCAGTCCGGGCTCGGCCCACCTCACAGATACGCAGTATTTT.

The chain employs TRBV7-9 and TRBJ1-1; D not resolved. This CDR3 has 18 residues. Trimming cost V 6 bases and J 0 bases, with 23 bases left between them. The germline V gene has CDR1 SEHNR and CDR2 FQNEAQ (reference sequence). This chain's CDR3 is CASRRLLDVTGVNTEAFF. The CDR3 coding sequence is TGTGCCAGCAGGCGACTCCTCGACGTGACGGGCGTGAACACTGAAGCTTTCTTT.

The CDR3 spells CAWSATLTSGGTGELFF. The CDR3 nucleotides read TGTGCCTGGAGCGCGACCCTGACTAGCGGAGGGACCGGGGAGCTGTTTTTT. The chain links TRBV30 to TRBJ2-2; TRBD2 matches at 9 bases. The V and J ends lost 3 bases and 5 bases, in that order; junction bases with no gene match: 13. Germline CDR1 is GTSNPN and CDR2 is SVGIG (reference sequence). The CDR3 loop spans 17 amino acids.

The chain's CDR3 is CASSDGQTNYGYTF. The CDR3 coding sequence is TGTGCCAGCAGCGATGGACAGACCAACTATGGCTACACCTTC. This rearrangement joins TRBV2 to TRBJ1-2; D might be TRBD1 (6 bases). Germline CDR1 and CDR2: SNHLY and FYNNEI. V dropped 6 bases and J dropped 2 bases, with 13 bases sitting between them. This CDR3 comprises 14 residues.

The genes are TRBV4-1 and TRBJ1-4; the D is unclear. Trimming pared 1 base from V and 8 bases from J, leaving 14 bases between. The CDR3 sequence is 15 residues long. Germline assignment: CDR1 MGHRA and CDR2 YSYEKL. CDR3 bases: TGCGCCAGCAGCCAAGGAGGACTTTCCAACGAAAAACTGTTTTTT. Translation gives CASSQGGLSNEKLFF.

V is TRBV6-5 and J is TRBJ1-1, with 7 nucleotides matching TRBD1. V lost 2 bases, J lost 11 bases, and 8 bases stayed unmatched. Germline CDR1 MNHEY, CDR2 SVGAGI. There are 13 residues in the CDR3. Here the CDR3 reads CASSYLRGEDAFF. The CDR3 coding sequence is TGTGCCAGCAGTTACCTCAGGGGGGAGGACGCTTTCTTT.

For this clone: This sample also contains other DNA sequences that code for the same CDR3. The rearrangement links TRBV10-3 to TRBJ1-1; D is ambiguous. The germline gives CDR1 ENHRY, CDR2 SYGVKD. The CDR3 is 11 amino acids. Trimming cost V 4 bases and J 4 bases, with 4 bases left between them. CDR3 sequence reads: CAISGLTEAFF. The CDR3 bases are TGTGCCATCAGTGGGCTCACTGAAGCTTTCTTT.

The DNA of the CDR3 is TGCAGCGTTGGAAGGGCGGCGGATACGCAGTATTTT. Translating it yields CSVGRAADTQYF. The chain links TRBV29-1 to TRBJ2-3; no reliable D call. The CDR3 is 12 amino acids. The ends were cut back, 4 bases at V and 6 bases at J, with 11 bases in the middle. Germline loops: CDR1 SQVTM, CDR2 ANQGSEA.

The gene calls are TRBV14 and TRBJ1-5; unclear D gene. Germline-derived CDR1 and CDR2 are SGHDN and FVKESK. The V and J ends lost 3 bases and 7 bases respectively, with 13 bases between them. There are 14 residues in the CDR3. CDR3 in DNA: TGTGCCAGCAGCCAGGGGTCGTTGGGGCAGCCCCAGCATTTT. It translates to CASSQGSLGQPQHF.

This chain joins TRBV2 and TRBJ2-2, with 7 bases identical to TRBD1. CDR3 length: 12 residues. Trimming removed 6 bases from V and 6 bases from J; junction bases left unmatched: 1. CDR1 is SNHLY, CDR2 FYNNEI, per germline. The CDR3 nucleotides read TGTGCCAGCAGGGACAGGCCCGGGGAGCTGTTTTTT. Translation: CASRDRPGELFF. The full variable domain, in which reference TRBV2 and TRBJ2-2 provide the parts outside the CDR3, is EPEVTQTPSHQVTQMGQEVILRCVPISNHLYFYWYRQILGQKVEFLVSFYNNEISEKSEIFDDQFSVERPDGSNFTLKIRSTKLEDSAMYFCASRDRPGELFFGEGSRLTVL.

The chain joins TRBV7-6 to TRBJ2-2; D gene ambiguous. V was clipped by 1 base and J by 4 bases, with 13 bases between them. The CDR3 consists of 16 residues. The germline CDR1 and CDR2 sequences are SGHVS and FNYEAQ. CDR3 region: CASSLGSAGGTGELFF. For the CDR3, the DNA is TGTGCCAGCAGCTTAGGATCAGCAGGTGGCACCGGGGAGCTGTTTTTT. Drawing the rest from reference TRBV7-6 and TRBJ2-2, the complete variable domain is GAGVSQSPRYKVTKRGQDVALRCDPISGHVSLYWYRQALGQGPEFLTYFNYEAQQDKSGLPNDRFSAERPEGSISTLTIQRTEQRDSAMYRCASSLGSAGGTGELFFGEGSRLTVL.

The rearrangement uses TRBV6-1 and TRBJ2-7; 10 positions match TRBD2. Germline CDR1 and CDR2: MNHNS and SASEGT. The CDR3 runs 12 residues. V was pared by 5 bases and J by 11 bases, with 6 bases of the junction left unmatched. The CDR3 DNA follows: TGTGCCAGCAGTACCCTAGCGGGAGAAAAGTACTTC. The encoded protein is CASSTLAGEKYF.

J is TRBJ1-3 and V is TRBV6-6; a weak D match, TRBD1 (5 bases). Looked up from germline, CDR1 is MNHNY and CDR2 is SVGAGI (reference sequence). There are 16 residues in the CDR3. V gave up 2 bases and J gave up 2 bases, with 13 bases separating them. CDR3 DNA sequence: TGTGCCAGCAGTTACGGGGCATTAGGCACTGGAAACACCATATATTTT. Its translation: CASSYGALGTGNTIYF.